Following are 26 T cell receptor beta chains from one sample sequenced in a study of T cell repertoires in cytomegalovirus infection (dated by TCRdb to about 2019). Which antigens these TCRs recognize remains unknown. Sequencing was carried out with an Illumina HiSeq 1500. TCRdb applied fastp at Q25 and MiXCR to the public reads, then kept only in-frame beta chains. Entries are consolidated by CDR3 protein sequence, retaining the most common genes and DNA. The sample table contains hundreds of thousands of distinct CDR3 sequences; only one count was recorded for about 42% of them. Of the sample, about 39% falls within the top ten clones. This specimen's treatment or condition label, interpreted: in vitro stimulation with specific CMV peptide epitopes to enrich CMV-specific T cells. The sample in question was cultured PBMCs, obtained from culture after CMV antigen stimulation. The receptor source for this set is a human donor in good health (CMV status not recorded). Some clones in this sample may be carry-over from other donors' samples.

A remark on this clonotype: This is likely a read error, given that the CDR3 carries no conserved phenylalanine or tryptophan at its end. The V gene is TRBV6-1, the J gene TRBJ2-1, with a possible D match to TRBD1 (6 bases). This CDR3 is 13 amino acids long. Germline V gene lookup returns CDR1 MNHNS and CDR2 SASEGT. V lost 6 bases and J lost 10, with 16 bases in between. The CDR3 reads CASRLQGMDEQFI. CDR3 nucleotides: TGTGCCAGCAGGCTACAGGGAATGGACGAGCAGTTCATC.

The chain uses TRBV25-1 and TRBJ2-3, with a possible D match to TRBD2 (6 bases). The CDR3 runs to 15 residues. Germline V lookup: CDR1 MGHDK, CDR2 SYGVNS. The V end lost 1 base, the J end lost 0 bases, and 8 bases lay between the germline ends. The CDR3 loop is CASSEFSGSTDTQYF. The CDR3 DNA sequence: TGTGCCAGCAGTGAATTCAGCGGGAGCACAGATACGCAGTATTTT.

This clonotype was counted only a few times. V and J are TRBV12-3 or TRBV12-4 and TRBJ1-2; D is perhaps TRBD1 (5 bases). The CDR3 covers 15 residues. Trimming stripped 7 bases from V and 3 bases from J, with 18 bases between. This CDR3 reads CASTPSGGLYYGYTF. The CDR3 region has the DNA TGTGCCAGCACCCCAAGTGGGGGGTTATACTATGGCTACACCTTC.

This clonotype has more than one count but fewer than ten. V usage is TRBV7-2 and J usage is TRBJ1-4, with D unclear. The V gene lost 5 bases and the J gene lost 8 bases, with 12 bases spanning the gap. The CDR3 loop spans 13 amino acids. The germline gives CDR1 SGHTA, CDR2 FQGNSA. CDR3 protein: CASSPGAGEKLFF. DNA for the CDR3: TGTGCCAGCAGCCCCGGTGCCGGGGAAAAACTGTTTTTT.

The chain has TRBV2 and TRBJ1-6, with a weak D call TRBD1 (5 bases). Per the germline V gene, CDR1 is SNHLY and CDR2 is FYNNEI. The CDR3 length is 12 residues. The V end lost 7 bases, the J end lost 7 bases, and 8 bases lay between the germline ends. The chain's CDR3 is CASKRGNSPLHF. The CDR3, as DNA: TGTGCCAGCAAGCGGGGGAATTCACCCCTCCACTTT.

The chain recombines TRBV28 with TRBJ2-5; no clear D gene. The germline gives CDR1 MDHEN, CDR2 SYDVKM. The CDR3 runs 13 residues. The germline V and J ends were trimmed by 4 bases and 5 bases, with 11 bases remaining between them. CDR3 nucleotides: TGTGCCAGCAGTTGGGGTTTGGGTGAGACCCAGTACTTC. It specifies CASSWGLGETQYF.

The chain recombines TRBV5-6 with TRBJ1-2; 8 bases fit TRBD1. Germline CDR1 SGHDT, CDR2 YYEEEE. This CDR3 comprises 16 residues. With 4 bases clipped from V and 1 base from J, the junction kept 9 bases outside the gene matches. Written as DNA, the CDR3 is TGTGCCAGCAGCGCCGGGACAGGAGGACGTAACTATGGCTACACCTTC. It translates to CASSAGTGGRNYGYTF.

The chain joins TRBV12-3 or TRBV12-4 to TRBJ2-2; D is perhaps TRBD2 (5 bases). Trimming took 4 bases from V and 7 from J, leaving 10 bases between them. CDR3 length: 13 amino acids. The CDR3 DNA sequence: TGTGCCAGCAGTTCCCTGGAGGACGGGGAGCTGTTTTTT. Protein sequence: CASSSLEDGELFF.

This clonotype was seen only a few times. The chain's CDR3 is CASSLLGAWTGELFF. The DNA for the CDR3 is TGTGCCAGCAGCTTACTGGGGGCTTGGACCGGGGAGCTGTTTTTT. V is TRBV7-2 and J is TRBJ2-2; maybe TRBD1 (6 bases). Trimming took off 2 bases at V and 5 bases at J, with 12 bases between the two ends. Germline CDR1 reads SGHTA; CDR2 reads FQGNSA. The CDR3 runs to 15 residues. Combining the CDR3 with reference TRBV7-2 and TRBJ2-2 gives the whole variable domain GAGVSQSPSNKVTEKGKDVELRCDPISGHTALYWYRQSLGQGLEFLIYFQGNSAPDKSGLPSDRFSAERTGGSVSTLTIQRTQQEDSAVYLCASSLLGAWTGELFFGEGSRLTVL.

This clonotype was counted many times. The rearrangement links TRBV7-2 to TRBJ2-2, with 8 bases lining up with TRBD2. The CDR3 is 15 residues long. V trimming: 5 bases; J trimming: 6 bases; junction bases outside the gene matches: 8. Germline CDR1 and CDR2: SGHTA and FQGNSA. The CDR3 here is CASSLRGTSPGELFF. In DNA, the CDR3 is TGTGCCAGCAGCCTCCGCGGGACTAGTCCCGGGGAGCTGTTTTTT.

This clonotype was seen more than once but under ten times. The chain carries TRBV7-9 and TRBJ1-1; D remains ambiguous. Germline values: CDR1 SEHNR, CDR2 FQNEAQ (reference sequence). The CDR3 is 15 amino acids. Between the trimmed V and J ends, which lost 0 bases and 5 bases, there was a span of 13 bases. Here the CDR3 reads CASSLASGSKTEAFF. CDR3 nucleotides: TGTGCCAGCAGCTTAGCGTCGGGCAGCAAGACTGAAGCTTTCTTT.

This clonotype was seen more than once but under ten times. The rearrangement joins TRBV7-2 to TRBJ1-2, with 9 bases fitting TRBD1. Germline V gene data show CDR1 as SGHTA and CDR2 as FQGNSA. CDR3 length: 16 residues. The V segment lost 1 base and the J segment 4 bases; nucleotides outside the gene matches: 7. The CDR3 loop reads CASSLGGQGWGYGYTF. The CDR3, as DNA: TGTGCCAGCAGCTTAGGGGGACAGGGATGGGGCTATGGCTACACCTTC.

The J gene is TRBJ2-3, the V gene TRBV11-2, with a tentative D call TRBD1 (5 bases). Germline CDR1 and CDR2: SGHAT and FQNNGV. The V end was cut by 1 base, the J end by 4 bases, with 12 bases between. This CDR3 comprises 15 residues. CDR3 DNA sequence: TGTGCCAGCAGCTTAGGTGGGGCGCGTCCAGATACGCAGTATTTT. This sequence encodes CASSLGGARPDTQYF.

This clonotype was picked up a small number of times. The chain combines TRBV7-2 with TRBJ2-5; 10 bases align to TRBD2. CDR1 and CDR2 (germline): SGHTA, FQGNSA. The CDR3 consists of 17 residues. J gave up 9 bases and V 5 bases, and 18 bases lay outside the gene matches. CDR3 region: CASSPARRASGRGPQYF. The CDR3 coding sequence is TGTGCCAGCAGCCCAGCAAGGCGGGCTAGCGGGAGAGGCCCCCAGTACTTC.

This clonotype was found a few times. This chain links TRBV7-2 with TRBJ2-5, with D perhaps TRBD2 (5 bases). Germline CDR1 is SGHTA and CDR2 is FQGNSA. Trimming took off 1 base at V and 5 bases at J, with 14 bases between the two ends. The CDR3 consists of 15 residues. CDR3 in amino acids: CASSLDRAAGETQYF. The DNA for the CDR3 is TGTGCCAGCAGCTTAGATCGAGCGGCGGGCGAGACCCAGTACTTC. The variable domain in full, with the rest retrieved from reference TRBV7-2 and TRBJ2-5, is GAGVSQSPSNKVTEKGKDVELRCDPISGHTALYWYRQSLGQGLEFLIYFQGNSAPDKSGLPSDRFSAERTGGSVSTLTIQRTQQEDSAVYLCASSLDRAAGETQYFGPGTRLLVL.

This clonotype was seen a handful of times. Here the CDR3 reads CASRSSAPAYNEQFF. The CDR3 coding sequence is TGCGCCAGCAGATCTTCGGCTCCAGCCTACAATGAGCAGTTCTTC. This chain joins TRBV5-1 and TRBJ2-1; D uncertain. This CDR3 spans 15 amino acids. The germline gives CDR1 SGHRS, CDR2 YFSETQ. Trimming left V 5 bases short and J 2 bases short, with 14 bases between.

The table lists this clonotype with a few counts. The chain couples TRBV12-3 or TRBV12-4 to TRBJ2-7; TRBD1 matches at 9 bases. V lost 4 bases and J lost 8; bases outside the gene matches: 12. The CDR3 runs to 15 residues. CDR3 amino acids: CASSSSRQGGLKQYF. CDR3 coding DNA: TGTGCCAGCAGTTCCTCAAGACAGGGGGGCTTAAAGCAGTACTTC.

This clonotype was observed a handful of times. The chain has TRBV5-1 and TRBJ2-7; 9 bases match TRBD2. Germline CDR1 and CDR2: SGHRS and YFSETQ. CDR3 length equals 14 residues. With V trimmed by 0 bases and J by 5 bases, 3 bases remained unmatched. CDR3 nucleotides: TGCGCCAGCAGCTTGGACGCGGGAGGGGACGAGCAGTACTTC. This encodes CASSLDAGGDEQYF.

The chain has TRBV2 and TRBJ2-7, with D tentatively TRBD1 (6 bases). Trimming left V 4 bases short and J 6 bases short, with 13 bases between. This CDR3 contains 13 residues. The germline CDR1 and CDR2 sequences are SNHLY and FYNNEI. CDR3 in amino acids: CASSVQGRVEQYF. CDR3 DNA sequence: TGTGCCAGCAGTGTGCAGGGGCGGGTCGAGCAGTACTTC.

This chain uses TRBV5-1 with TRBJ2-5, with a possible D match to TRBD2 (5 bases). The CDR3 length is 14 residues. V was shortened by 4 bases and J by 0 bases, with 10 bases between the two germline ends. Looked up from germline, CDR1 is SGHRS and CDR2 is YFSETQ. DNA of the CDR3: TGCGCCAGCAGCCTGAGGGCCAACCAAGAGACCCAGTACTTC. This translates into CASSLRANQETQYF.

V usage is TRBV6-5 and J usage is TRBJ2-6; D remains ambiguous. This CDR3 comprises 21 residues. Between the trimmed V and J ends, which lost 2 bases and 1 base, there was a span of 24 bases. Germline V gene data show CDR1 as MNHEY and CDR2 as SVGAGI. The CDR3 is CASSYLPQARAKASGANVLTF. The CDR3 DNA reads TGTGCCAGCAGTTACCTCCCTCAAGCGCGAGCGAAAGCGTCTGGGGCCAACGTCCTGACTTTC.

The table lists this clonotype with a few counts. The chain employs TRBV20-1 and TRBJ2-5; D is ambiguous. The germline CDR1 and CDR2 sequences are DFQATT and SNEGSKA (reference sequence). Trimming stripped 2 bases from V and 2 bases from J, with 15 bases between. This CDR3 has 15 amino acids. This chain's CDR3 is CSARSPAGHQETQYF. The CDR3 DNA is TGCAGTGCTAGAAGTCCGGCAGGTCATCAAGAGACCCAGTACTTC.

The V and J genes are TRBV25-1 and TRBJ2-2; D remains ambiguous. Trimming removed 3 bases from V and 3 bases from J, with 5 bases in between. CDR1 and CDR2 from the germline V gene are MGHDK and SYGVNS. This CDR3 is built from 13 residues. The CDR3 DNA reads TGTGCCAGCAGTGATTCCTACACCGGGGAGCTGTTTTTT. This sequence encodes CASSDSYTGELFF.

This chain connects TRBV5-8 to TRBJ2-7; 8 positions agree with TRBD1. Germline lookup yields CDR1 SGHTS and CDR2 YDEGEE. Trimming took 4 bases from V and 0 from J; bases not matched to a gene: 6. CDR3 length: 15 amino acids. In nucleotides, the CDR3 is TGTGCCAGCAGCACACGACAGGGGAGCTCCTACGAGCAGTACTTC. Amino acids: CASSTRQGSSYEQYF.

The J gene is TRBJ2-3, the V gene TRBV27, with TRBD1 matching over 9 bases. The V gene's germline CDR1 is MNHEY and CDR2 SMNVEV (reference sequence). V was pared by 4 bases and J by 3 bases, with 8 bases of the junction left unmatched. The CDR3 covers 16 residues. As DNA, the CDR3 is TGTGCCAGCAGTTCCCTTGGGACAGGGAAGACAGATACGCAGTATTTT. It specifies CASSSLGTGKTDTQYF.

The chain links TRBV7-8 to TRBJ1-2, with 10 nucleotides matching TRBD1. The CDR3 is 17 amino acids. After removal of 2 bases from V and 0 bases from J, the junction contained 6 bases not matched to a gene. Germline CDR1 reads SGHVS; CDR2 reads FQNEAQ. CDR3 bases: TGTGCCAGCAGCTTACTGGACAGGGGGGCACCTAACTATGGCTACACCTTC. Protein: CASSLLDRGAPNYGYTF.